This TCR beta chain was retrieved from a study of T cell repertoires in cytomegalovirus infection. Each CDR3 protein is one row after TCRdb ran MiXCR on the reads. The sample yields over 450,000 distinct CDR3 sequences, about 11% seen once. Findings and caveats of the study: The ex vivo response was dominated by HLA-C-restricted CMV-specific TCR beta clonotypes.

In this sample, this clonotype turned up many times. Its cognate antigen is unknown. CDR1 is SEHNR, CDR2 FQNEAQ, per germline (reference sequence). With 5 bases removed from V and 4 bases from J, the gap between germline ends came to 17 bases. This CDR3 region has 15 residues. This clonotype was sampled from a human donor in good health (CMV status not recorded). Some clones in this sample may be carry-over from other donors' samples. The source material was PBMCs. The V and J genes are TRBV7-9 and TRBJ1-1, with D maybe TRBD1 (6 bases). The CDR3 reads CASSTQQGVRTEAFF. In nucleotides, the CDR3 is TGTGCCAGCAGCACTCAACAGGGAGTGCGCACTGAAGCTTTCTTT.